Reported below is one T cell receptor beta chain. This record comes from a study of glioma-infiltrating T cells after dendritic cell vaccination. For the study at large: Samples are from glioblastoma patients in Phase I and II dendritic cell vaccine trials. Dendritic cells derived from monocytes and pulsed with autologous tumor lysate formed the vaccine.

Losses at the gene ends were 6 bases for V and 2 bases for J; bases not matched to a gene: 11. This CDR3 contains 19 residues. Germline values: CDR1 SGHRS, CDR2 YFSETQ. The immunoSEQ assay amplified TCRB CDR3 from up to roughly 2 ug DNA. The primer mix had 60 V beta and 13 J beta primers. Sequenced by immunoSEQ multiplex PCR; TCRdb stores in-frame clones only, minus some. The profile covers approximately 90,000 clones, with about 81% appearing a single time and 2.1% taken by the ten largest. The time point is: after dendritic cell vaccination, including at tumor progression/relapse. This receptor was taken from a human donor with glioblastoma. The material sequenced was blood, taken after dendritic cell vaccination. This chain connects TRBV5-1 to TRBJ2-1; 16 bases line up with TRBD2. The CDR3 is CASNTGTSGGVSTYNEQFF. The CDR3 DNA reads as TGCGCCAGCAACACCGGGACTAGCGGGGGGGTTAGTACCTACAATGAGCAGTTCTTC.